The next 32 T cell receptor beta chains were all read from a single sample in a study of technical replicates of blood from several donors. The protocol was immunoSEQ multiplex PCR, while the TCRdb copy is restricted to in-frame clones and leaves out a portion. This sample has roughly 15,000 clones, with approximately 80% found just once. The sample consisted of PBMCs. The source of these receptors is a human donor in good health.

The gene calls are TRBV5-1 and TRBJ2-7, with TRBD1 identical over 7 bases. Trimming cost V 0 bases and J 3 bases; bases outside gene matches: 9. The CDR3 extends over 16 amino acids. CDR1 and CDR2 from the germline V gene are SGHRS and YFSETQ. CDR3: CASSLGQGAVYYEQYF. The DNA for the CDR3 is TGCGCCAGCAGCTTGGGACAGGGCGCAGTTTACTACGAGCAGTACTTC.

This clone is labeled as medium-sized. The gene calls are TRBV25-1 and TRBJ1-1, with D hard to call. Germline CDR1 is MGHDK and CDR2 is SYGVNS. CDR3 length equals 12 residues. Trimming removed 6 bases from V and 1 base from J, with 6 bases in between. CDR3 protein: CASRGGNTEAFF. As DNA, the CDR3 is TGTGCCAGCAGAGGAGGGAACACTGAAGCTTTCTTT.

The gene calls are TRBV5-8 and TRBJ2-5, with 7 bases lining up with TRBD1. Trimming cost V 1 base and J 2 bases; bases outside gene matches: 5. The CDR3 has 15 amino acids. Per the germline V gene, CDR1 is SGHTS and CDR2 is YDEGEE. CDR3 coding DNA: TGTGCCAGCAGCTTGTGGGGACAGTTACAAGAGACCCAGTACTTC. It translates to CASSLWGQLQETQYF.

The J gene is TRBJ2-5, the V gene TRBV6-1; D is perhaps TRBD1 (6 bases). The V and J ends lost 1 base and 4 bases respectively, with 7 bases between them. The CDR3 runs to 13 residues. Per germline, CDR1 MNHNS and CDR2 SASEGT. The CDR3 nucleotides read TGTGCCAGCAGTGAAGGGGGGCTAGAGACCCAGTACTTC. Translated, it gives CASSEGGLETQYF.

The chain links TRBV5-5 to TRBJ2-7; the D gene is possibly TRBD2 (6 bases). The germline CDR1 and CDR2 sequences are SGHKS and YYEKEE (reference sequence). The CDR3 loop spans 13 amino acids. Trimming pared 1 base from V and 5 bases from J, leaving 10 bases between. The CDR3 sequence is CASSLWGGDEQYF. As DNA, the CDR3 is TGTGCCAGCAGCTTGTGGGGCGGGGACGAGCAGTACTTC.

V is TRBV5-1 and J is TRBJ1-4, with a weak D call TRBD1 (5 bases). The germline V gene encodes CDR1 SGHRS and CDR2 YFSETQ. This CDR3 is 17 amino acids long. V dropped 1 base and J dropped 6 bases, with 19 bases sitting between them. The chain's CDR3 is CASSLRARVRLDEKLFF. The CDR3 bases are TGCGCCAGCAGCTTGCGAGCCAGGGTGAGACTTGATGAAAAACTGTTTTTT.

This clone has a handful of counts. V is TRBV6-4 and J is TRBJ2-1, with 7 positions matching TRBD2. The CDR3 is 16 amino acids. V gave up 0 bases and J gave up 8 bases; unmatched junction bases: 10. The germline gives CDR1 MRHNA, CDR2 SNTAGT. In DNA form, the CDR3 reads TGTGCCAGCAGTGACTCCCCTGCGGGAGCCTTGGATGAGCAGTTCTTC. Its translation: CASSDSPAGALDEQFF.

The CDR3 here is CASSRDSILHEKLFF. The CDR3 DNA reads as TGTGCCAGCAGCAGAGACAGCATCCTTCACGAAAAACTGTTTTTT. The chain joins TRBV11-1 to TRBJ1-4, with D perhaps matching TRBD1 (5 bases). This CDR3 region has 15 residues. V was pared by 5 bases and J by 8 bases, with 18 bases between. CDR1 and CDR2 from the germline V gene are SGHAT and FQDESV (reference sequence).

The chain recombines TRBV27 with TRBJ1-5; maybe TRBD1 (6 bases). There are 21 residues in the CDR3. V was clipped by 6 bases and J by 2 bases, with 32 bases between them. Germline V gives CDR1 MNHEY, CDR2 SMNVEV (reference sequence). CDR3: CASSPRMFRGAKGGGNQPQHF. DNA of the CDR3: TGTGCCAGCAGCCCCCGTATGTTCCGGGGGGCTAAAGGTGGGGGCAATCAGCCCCAGCATTTT.

This clone appeared a few times. This chain links TRBV5-1 with TRBJ2-7; 8 bases fit TRBD1. This CDR3 contains 16 residues. Trimming cost V 0 bases and J 6 bases; bases outside gene matches: 11. CDR1 and CDR2 (germline): SGHRS, YFSETQ. The DNA for the CDR3 is TGCGCCAGCAGCTTGGAGTTCGGGACAGGTGCCCCCGAGCAGTACTTC. Encoded protein: CASSLEFGTGAPEQYF.

This clone came up once. The chain uses TRBV30 and TRBJ1-1, with TRBD1 as a possible D gene (6 bases). The CDR3 totals 18 residues. Deletions cut 4 bases from V and 2 bases from J, with 26 bases between. Germline CDR1 is GTSNPN and CDR2 is SVGIG (reference sequence). The CDR3 is CAWMAFFPGTLSNTEAFF. The CDR3, as DNA: TGTGCCTGGATGGCCTTTTTTCCCGGGACACTTAGTAACACTGAAGCTTTCTTT.

CDR3 protein: CASSPSATSNEQFF. In nucleotides, the CDR3 is TGTGCCAGCAGCCCGAGTGCCACGTCCAATGAGCAGTTCTTC. The gene calls are TRBV9 and TRBJ2-1, with D unclear. Germline V gene data show CDR1 as SGDLS and CDR2 as YYNGEE. The CDR3 consists of 14 residues. V was shortened by 4 bases and J by 6 bases, with 14 bases between the two germline ends.

The J gene is TRBJ2-1, the V gene TRBV29-1, with TRBD2 identical over 11 bases. The CDR3 extends over 14 amino acids. The trim removed 3 bases at V and 6 bases at J, leaving 4 bases unmatched. The germline V gene has CDR1 SQVTM and CDR2 ANQGSEA. The CDR3 coding sequence is TGCAGCGTTGATGGGACTAGCGGTCCCAATGAGCAGTTCTTC. Translating it yields CSVDGTSGPNEQFF.

The chain couples TRBV10-1 to TRBJ2-3; D not certain. V was shortened by 2 bases and J by 4 bases, with 13 bases between the two germline ends. There are 15 residues in the CDR3. Germline lookup yields CDR1 WNHNN and CDR2 SYGVQD (reference sequence). For the CDR3, the DNA is TGCGCCAGCAGTGAGAGTTCCAGGCCGGCAGATACGCAGTATTTT. Translated: CASSESSRPADTQYF.

This clone was counted once. The J gene is TRBJ1-4, the V gene TRBV27, with D maybe TRBD1 (5 bases). This CDR3 contains 13 residues. V was shortened by 3 bases and J by 8 bases, with 10 bases between the two germline ends. Germline V CDR1 and CDR2: MNHEY, SMNVEV (reference sequence). The CDR3 loop reads CASSFRVGEKLFF. The CDR3 DNA reads as TGTGCCAGCAGTTTCAGGGTAGGGGAAAAACTGTTTTTT. Variable domain in full (rest from reference TRBV27 and TRBJ1-4): EAQVTQNPRYLITVTGKKLTVTCSQNMNHEYMSWYRQDPGLGLRQIYYSMNVEVTDKGDVPEGYKVSRKEKRNFPLILESPSPNQTSLYFCASSFRVGEKLFFGSGTQLSVL.

The rearrangement uses TRBV6-5 and TRBJ1-1; no clear D. Germline values: CDR1 MNHEY, CDR2 SVGAGI. Trimming removed 8 bases from V and 2 bases from J, with 12 bases in between. CDR3 length: 13 amino acids. CDR3 in DNA: TGTGCCAGCGGTACAGAAGGTAACACTGAAGCTTTCTTT. This encodes CASGTEGNTEAFF.

The chain joins TRBV2 to TRBJ2-7; D is possibly TRBD2 (6 bases). The CDR3 sequence is 15 residues long. V shed 3 bases and J shed 2 bases, with 14 bases lying between them. Germline V CDR1 and CDR2: SNHLY, FYNNEI. CDR3 sequence (DNA): TGTGCCAGCAGTGATCGGCGGAGGGAGACCTACGAGCAGTACTTC. Translating gives CASSDRRRETYEQYF.

V gene TRBV19 combines with J gene TRBJ2-7, with 8 bases identical to TRBD1. Losses at the gene ends were 5 bases for V and 5 bases for J; bases not matched to a gene: 5. Germline values: CDR1 LNHDA, CDR2 SQIVND (reference sequence). CDR3 size: 13 residues. For the CDR3, the DNA is TGTGCCAGTAGTTTCTCGACAGGGGACGAGCAGTACTTC. Its translation: CASSFSTGDEQYF.

J is TRBJ2-1 and V is TRBV9, with TRBD2 matching over 9 bases. Germline V CDR1 and CDR2: SGDLS, YYNGEE. This CDR3 contains 15 residues. V lost 0 bases to trimming and J lost 4 bases; unmatched junction nucleotides: 2. CDR3: CASSVVAGGYNEQFF. In DNA form, the CDR3 reads TGTGCCAGCAGCGTAGTTGCGGGAGGGTACAATGAGCAGTTCTTC.

Only a few counts were recorded for this clone. This chain connects TRBV7-8 to TRBJ1-5; D unclear. CDR3 length equals 15 residues. V was pared by 1 base and J by 7 bases, with 14 bases between. Per germline, CDR1 SGHVS and CDR2 FQNEAQ. The CDR3 loop reads CASSLVEGLDQPQHF. The CDR3 DNA sequence: TGTGCCAGCAGCTTAGTCGAGGGTTTAGACCAGCCCCAGCATTTT. Based on the CDR3 plus reference TRBV7-8 and TRBJ1-5, the full variable domain is GAGVSQSPRYKVAKRGQDVALRCDPISGHVSLFWYQQALGQGPEFLTYFQNEAQLDKSGLPSDRFFAERPEGSVSTLKIQRTQQEDSAVYLCASSLVEGLDQPQHFGDGTRLSIL.

This clone was counted between two and nine times. The chain combines TRBV11-2 with TRBJ2-7; 8 bases match TRBD2. V trimming: 3 bases; J trimming: 3 bases; junction bases outside the gene matches: 7. The CDR3 sequence is 15 residues long. Germline V gene lookup returns CDR1 SGHAT and CDR2 FQNNGV. For the CDR3, the DNA is TGTGCCAGCAGCTTTGCGGCGGGAGGCCTCTACGAGCAGTACTTC. Its protein is CASSFAAGGLYEQYF.

The J gene is TRBJ2-7, the V gene TRBV5-5; D perhaps matches TRBD1 (6 bases). Trimming stripped 4 bases from V and 3 bases from J, with 17 bases between. This CDR3 region has 15 residues. Germline CDR1 SGHKS, CDR2 YYEKEE (reference sequence). CDR3 nucleotide sequence: TGTGCCAGCAGCCTCTTGGGGGACATTGTCTACGAGCAGTACTTC. Protein sequence: CASSLLGDIVYEQYF.

This chain connects TRBV7-2 to TRBJ2-1; possible D gene TRBD1, 8 bases. The CDR3 loop spans 16 amino acids. V lost 7 bases and J 2 bases, leaving 18 bases between the germline ends. The V gene's germline CDR1 is SGHTA and CDR2 FQGNSA. The CDR3 nucleotides read TGTGCCAGCACCTCCAGCGGGACAGGTCCCTACAATGAGCAGTTCTTC. As protein: CASTSSGTGPYNEQFF.

The J gene is TRBJ2-3, the V gene TRBV6-6; 7 nucleotides align to TRBD1. The CDR3 is 16 amino acids. CDR1 is MNHNY and CDR2 is SVGAGI in the germline V gene (reference sequence). After removal of 5 bases from V and 0 bases from J, the junction contained 8 bases not matched to a gene. Here the CDR3 DNA reads TGTGCCAGCAGTCAAACCGGGACAGCTAGCACAGATACGCAGTATTTT. Amino acid sequence: CASSQTGTASTDTQYF.

The chain employs TRBV5-1 and TRBJ1-3, with TRBD1 matching 7 bases. This CDR3 comprises 15 residues. The J segment lost 4 bases and the V segment lost 4 bases, leaving 8 bases of the junction unmatched. The germline CDR1 and CDR2 sequences are SGHRS and YFSETQ. The CDR3 sequence: CASSPDRVTGNTIYF. CDR3 nucleotides: TGCGCCAGCAGCCCAGACAGGGTAACGGGAAACACCATATATTTT.

The V and J genes are TRBV7-9 and TRBJ2-3, with 7 bases identical to TRBD1. Germline CDR1 is SEHNR and CDR2 is FQNEAQ (reference sequence). The CDR3 has 15 residues. The trim removed 2 bases at V and 3 bases at J, leaving 5 bases unmatched. This CDR3 reads CASSLLGQTTDTQYF. In DNA, the CDR3 is TGTGCCAGCAGCTTATTGGGACAGACTACAGATACGCAGTATTTT.

J is TRBJ2-1 and V is TRBV19, with D tentatively TRBD2 (6 bases). With 3 bases removed from V and 7 bases from J, the gap between germline ends came to 13 bases. The CDR3 sequence is 14 residues long. The germline CDR1 and CDR2 sequences are LNHDA and SQIVND (reference sequence). The CDR3 sequence: CASSIVSGHNEQFF. DNA of the CDR3: TGTGCCAGTAGTATCGTTAGCGGTCATAATGAGCAGTTCTTC. Drawing the rest from reference TRBV19 and TRBJ2-1, the complete variable domain is DGGITQSPKYLFRKEGQNVTLSCEQNLNHDAMYWYRQDPGQGLRLIYYSQIVNDFQKGDIAEGYSVSREKKESFPLTVTSAQKNPTAFYLCASSIVSGHNEQFFGPGTRLTVL.

J is TRBJ1-1 and V is TRBV6-1; no clear D gene. Germline lookup yields CDR1 MNHNS and CDR2 SASEGT. Trimming removed 4 bases from V and 1 base from J, with 16 bases in between. The CDR3 sequence is 16 residues long. This CDR3 reads CASSGLRVWENTEAFF. The DNA of the CDR3 is TGTGCCAGCAGTGGACTGCGGGTCTGGGAGAACACTGAAGCTTTCTTT.

This clone was seen only a few times. The chain employs TRBV10-3 and TRBJ2-7, with TRBD2 as a possible D gene (5 bases). From germline, CDR1 is ENHRY and CDR2 SYGVKD. V lost 0 bases to trimming and J lost 0 bases, with 15 bases between them. This CDR3 is built from 17 residues. Here the CDR3 DNA reads TGTGCCATCAGTGAGTCGGCGTCCGGGATAGTCTCCTACGAGCAGTACTTC. Translating it yields CAISESASGIVSYEQYF.

This clone was picked up a small number of times. The chain carries TRBV18 and TRBJ1-1, with D unresolved. Germline V gene data show CDR1 as KGHSH and CDR2 as LQKENI. The CDR3 extends over 14 amino acids. Trimming removed 1 base at V and 1 base at J, with 7 bases between. The CDR3 region is CASSPRTTNTEAFF. The DNA of the CDR3 is TGTGCCAGCTCACCACGAACAACGAACACTGAAGCTTTCTTT.

The chain carries TRBV28 and TRBJ2-2; 7 bases fit TRBD2. This CDR3 has 20 amino acids. V shed 5 bases, J shed 0 bases, and the junction held 18 bases outside the gene matches. The germline V gene encodes CDR1 MDHEN and CDR2 SYDVKM. In DNA, the CDR3 is TGTGCCAGCAGTACCCACGGGACTATCGGCATTATCGCGAACACCGGGGAGCTGTTTTTT. Translated: CASSTHGTIGIIANTGELFF.

The chain carries TRBV30 and TRBJ2-5, with TRBD2 identical over 8 bases. From germline, CDR1 is GTSNPN and CDR2 SVGIG (reference sequence). There are 14 residues in the CDR3. The V segment lost 3 bases and the J segment 4 bases; nucleotides outside the gene matches: 7. The CDR3 nucleotides are TGTGCCTGGAGCTCAGCGGGAGTTCCAGAGACCCAGTACTTC. Its protein product is CAWSSAGVPETQYF.